These T cell receptor beta chains were read from a single sample in a study of blood T cell repertoires in COVID-19. Method: immunoSEQ multiplex PCR; TCRdb's copy keeps in-frame clones and lacks some. The data hold approximately 150,000 clones, with over 80% observed a single time. Sequencing was performed on peripheral blood. These receptors originate from a man aged 50 to 59 who had recovered from COVID-19. Both conserved end residues are part of each CDR3. A D gene is named only where the DNA matches it firmly. Some rows mark clone size as missing; the rest say once, few, many or name a class of expanded clone.

D gene,J gene,V gene,clone size,CDR3 protein,CDR3 DNA
TRBD1,TRBJ1-2,TRBV29-1,.,CSAGQGAYGYTF,TGCAGCGCTGGACAGGGGGCCTATGGCTACACCTTC
.,TRBJ2-7,TRBV11-3,.,CASSLEGTRQGAGQYF,TGTGCCAGCAGCTTAGAAGGGACGAGACAGGGTGCGGGACAGTACTTC
.,TRBJ2-7,TRBV14,.,CASSQEEEWSSYEQYF,TGTGCCAGCAGCCAAGAGGAAGAGTGGAGCTCCTACGAGCAGTACTTC
TRBD1,TRBJ2-7,TRBV27,.,CASSPGGTGNSDEQYF,TGTGCCAGCAGTCCGGGCGGGACAGGGAATAGTGACGAGCAGTACTTC
TRBD2,TRBJ2-2,TRBV18,.,CASSPQLAGISVELFF,TGTGCCAGCTCACCACAACTAGCGGGGATTTCCGTCGAGCTGTTTTTT
.,TRBJ1-3,TRBV2,.,CASSGQIGNTIYF,TGTGCCAGCAGTGGACAGATAGGAAACACCATATATTTT
.,TRBJ1-4,TRBV18,.,CASSLWTALATNEKLFF,TGTGCCAGCTCACTTTGGACAGCCCTTGCAACTAATGAAAAACTGTTTTTT
.,TRBJ2-5,TRBV7-7,.,CASSLAQGRETQYF,TGTGCTAGCAGCTTAGCACAGGGACGAGAGACCCAGTACTTC
TRBD2,TRBJ2-1,TRBV25-1,.,CASRLAGGYNEQFF,TGTGCCAGCAGGTTAGCGGGGGGGTACAATGAGCAGTTCTTC
.,TRBJ2-6,TRBV10-3,.,CAISESGSLLSGANVLTF,TGTGCCATCAGTGAATCGGGATCCCTCCTCTCTGGGGCCAACGTCCTGACTTTC
.,TRBJ1-5,TRBV15,.,CATSPGRAYSNQPQHF,TGTGCCACCAGCCCCGGCAGGGCTTATAGCAATCAGCCCCAGCATTTT
TRBD1,TRBJ1-2,TRBV3-1/TRBV3-2,.,CASSQDHRGLSYTF,TGTGCCAGCAGCCAAGATCACAGGGGGCTAAGCTACACCTTC
.,TRBJ1-1,TRBV10-3,.,CAISDPGGDNTEAFF,TGTGCCATCAGTGACCCGGGGGGCGACAACACTGAAGCTTTCTTT
.,TRBJ2-7,TRBV2,.,CASSLSVYEQYF,TGTGCCAGCAGCCTTAGCGTATACGAGCAGTACTTC
TRBD2,TRBJ2-2,TRBV3-1/TRBV3-2,.,CASSQGPGGPSTGELFF,TGTGCCAGCAGCCAAGGGCCGGGGGGGCCGAGCACCGGGGAGCTGTTTTTT
.,TRBJ1-5,TRBV2,once,CASRDRRTHQPQHF,TGTGCCAGCAGGGACAGAAGGACCCATCAGCCCCAGCATTTT
.,TRBJ1-2,TRBV11-2,.,CASSLVPQGLYGYTF,TGTGCCAGCAGCTTAGTTCCTCAGGGACTCTATGGCTACACCTTC
.,TRBJ2-2,TRBV27,.,CASRGTGANTGELFF,TGTGCCAGCAGGGGTACAGGAGCGAACACCGGGGAGCTGTTTTTT